This TCR beta chain was obtained from a study of cytomegalovirus exposure and HLA in healthy donors. With 60 Vbeta and 13 Jbeta primers, the PCR was carried out. TCRdb's table, derived via immunoSEQ multiplex PCR, lists solely in-frame clones and lacks some. The sample holds about 100,000 clones, under 85% seen once. After removal of 5 bases from V and 4 bases from J, the junction contained 3 bases not matched to a gene. The length of the CDR3 is 13 residues. The germline CDR1 and CDR2 sequences are LNHDA and SQIVND (reference sequence). The chain is built from TRBV19 and TRBJ2-3; 7 bases map to TRBD1. The TCR sequence derives from a man over 45 in good health and CMV-seropositive. The sample consisted of PBMCs. CDR3 sequence: CASSLQGADTQYF. For the CDR3, the DNA is TGTGCCAGTAGTCTCCAGGGGGCAGATACGCAGTATTTT. Supplemented by reference TRBV19 and TRBJ2-3, the full variable domain reads DGGITQSPKYLFRKEGQNVTLSCEQNLNHDAMYWYRQDPGQGLRLIYYSQIVNDFQKGDIAEGYSVSREKKESFPLTVTSAQKNPTAFYLCASSLQGADTQYFGPGTRLTVL.